The entry that follows covers one T cell receptor (beta chain) sequence. Its target is unknown. This sample stems from a study of OX40 agonist ivuxolimab in advanced cancers. General study points: CD8+ T cells were the subset that, on average, had more expanded clones than CD4+.

Produced via immunoSEQ multiplex PCR; TCRdb's table is partial and in-frame only. The profile shows roughly 35,000 clones, roughly four fifths of them singletons. CDR3 length: 15 residues. Germline V lookup: CDR1 SGHTA, CDR2 FQGNSA. Trimming cost V 9 bases and J 1 base, with 13 bases left between them. The source is an adult with an advanced solid tumor such as melanoma, head and neck, liver or kidney cancer. The material sequenced was CD4+ or CD8+ T cells sorted from blood, taken in a trial of the OX40 agonist ivuxolimab. The chain links TRBV7-2 to TRBJ1-6; D gene unclear. CDR3 sequence reads: CASNSATSYNSPLHF. CDR3 coding DNA: TGTGCCAGTAACAGTGCAACGTCCTATAATTCACCCCTCCACTTT.